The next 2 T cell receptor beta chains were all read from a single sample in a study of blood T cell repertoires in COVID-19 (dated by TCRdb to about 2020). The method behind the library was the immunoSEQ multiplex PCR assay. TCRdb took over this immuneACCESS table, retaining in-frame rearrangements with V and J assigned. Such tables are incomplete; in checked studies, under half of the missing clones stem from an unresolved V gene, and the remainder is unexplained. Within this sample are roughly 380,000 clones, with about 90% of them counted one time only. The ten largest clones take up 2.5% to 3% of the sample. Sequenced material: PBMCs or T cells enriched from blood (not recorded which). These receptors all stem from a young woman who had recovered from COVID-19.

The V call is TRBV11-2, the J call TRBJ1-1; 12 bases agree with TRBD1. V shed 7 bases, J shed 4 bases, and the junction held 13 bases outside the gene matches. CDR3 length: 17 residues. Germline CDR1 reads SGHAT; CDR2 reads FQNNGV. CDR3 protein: CASTRGTGGIEGTEAFF. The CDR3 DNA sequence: TGTGCCAGCACCCGAGGGACAGGGGGCATCGAGGGCACTGAAGCTTTCTTT.

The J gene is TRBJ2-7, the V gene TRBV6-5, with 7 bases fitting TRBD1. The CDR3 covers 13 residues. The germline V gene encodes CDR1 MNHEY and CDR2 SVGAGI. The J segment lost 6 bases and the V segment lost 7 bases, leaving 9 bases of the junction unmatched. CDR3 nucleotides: TGTGCCAGCAACCCACAGGGGTTGGTCGAGCAGTACTTC. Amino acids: CASNPQGLVEQYF.